A selection of T cell receptor beta chains follows, all from one sample in a study of identical twins. TCRdb reanalysed the 5' RACE reads using MiXCR and keeps one entry per CDR3 protein. The data show about 470,000 distinct CDR3 sequences, more than 20% seen once. A further study also used this sample, focusing on T cells expressing NK-cell markers.

Sequenced sample: CD4+ T cells sorted from blood. These receptors were obtained from a woman aged 18-30 years in good health. CDR3s include the opening cysteine and the closing phenylalanine or tryptophan. D genes are given only for firm matches. Clone size is stated in some rows and not others, as once, few, many or a class when expanded.

d_gene	j_gene	v_gene	abundance	CDR3nt	CDR3aa
.	TRBJ2-5	TRBV20-1	few	TGCAGTGCTAGCCCCACCGGCGCCTGGCAGGAGACCCAGTACTTC	CSASPTGAWQETQYF
.	TRBJ1-1	TRBV7-3	.	TGTGCCAGCAGCTTATCTACTTACGCTGAAGCTTTCTTT	CASSLSTYAEAFF
.	TRBJ2-6	TRBV10-2	few	TGCGCCAGCAGTGAGCGGACAGCCGGGGCCAACGTCCTGACTTTC	CASSERTAGANVLTF
.	TRBJ2-2	TRBV5-1	.	TGCGCCAGCAGCCCGGGACATCAGTTTGGGGAGCTGTTTTTT	CASSPGHQFGELFF
TRBD1	TRBJ2-7	TRBV15	many	TGTGCCACCAGTTCAGGGACAGGGGAATACGAGCAGTACTTC	CATSSGTGEYEQYF
TRBD1	TRBJ1-6	TRBV7-2	.	TGTGCCAGCAGTCTAGACAGGGAGGGGTCACCCCTCCACTTT	CASSLDREGSPLHF
.	TRBJ2-1	TRBV5-4	.	TGTGCCAGCAGCCCCCGCGTTAGCTACAATGAGCAGTTCTTC	CASSPRVSYNEQFF
TRBD2	TRBJ2-2	TRBV25-1	once	TGTGCCAGCAAAGCGGCGGGGGCCGGGGAGCTGTTTTTT	CASKAAGAGELFF
.	TRBJ1-1	TRBV20-1	.	TGCAGTGCAGAGACCCAGAACACTGAAGCTTTCTTT	CSAETQNTEAFF
.	TRBJ2-7	TRBV20-1	.	TGCAGTGCTAGAAACAGGGATTACGAGCAGTACTTC	CSARNRDYEQYF
.	TRBJ2-1	TRBV4-3	.	TGCGCCAGCCGCGAGGAGGGTAATAGGTACAATGAGCAGTTCTTC	CASREEGNRYNEQFF
.	TRBJ2-5	TRBV12-3/TRBV12-4	.	TGTGCCAGCAGTGGGGGGAGTAAAGAGACCCAGTACTTC	CASSGGSKETQYF
.	TRBJ2-7	TRBV15	few	TGTGCCACCAGCCTAGGAGGGGGCTCCTACGAGCAGTACTTC	CATSLGGGSYEQYF
TRBD2	TRBJ2-7	TRBV6-1	.	TGTGCCAGCAGTGAGGGACTATCCTACGAGCAGTACTTC	CASSEGLSYEQYF
.	TRBJ2-3	TRBV11-2	few	TGTGCCAGCAGCTTAGAGCTCGGGAGATGGACAGATACGCAGTATTTT	CASSLELGRWTDTQYF
.	TRBJ1-1	TRBV6-5	few	TGTGCCAGCAGTTACTCAACCGGGGGCGAGGGTGAAGCTTTCTTT	CASSYSTGGEGEAFF
TRBD1	TRBJ1-4	TRBV12-3/TRBV12-4	.	TGTGCCAGCAGTCGACAGGGGGTGAATGAAAAACTGTTTTTT	CASSRQGVNEKLFF
.	TRBJ1-1	TRBV3-1	few	TGTGCCAGCAGCCCTGCGCGGGGCGTGAACACTGAAGCTTTCTTT	CASSPARGVNTEAFF
.	TRBJ2-5	TRBV20-1	.	TGCAGTGCTAGAGATGACTTGGGTGAGACCCAGTACTTC	CSARDDLGETQYF
.	TRBJ1-2	TRBV7-2	.	TGTGCCAGCAGCTTAAAGGTCTATGGCTACACCTTC	CASSLKVYGYTF
.	TRBJ2-7	TRBV20-1	few	TGCAGTGCTAGAGGTGGCAGCACAGCCTACGAGCAGTACTTC	CSARGGSTAYEQYF
.	TRBJ2-7	TRBV7-2	.	TGTGCCAGCAGCTTAGATATCGGGTACTACGAGCAGTACTTC	CASSLDIGYYEQYF
.	TRBJ2-1	TRBV21-1	few	TGTGCCAGCAGCACCTTCTTTGACACCTACAATGAGCAGTTCTTC	CASSTFFDTYNEQFF
.	TRBJ2-1	TRBV7-7	.	TGTGCCAGCAGCACTGGCATCTACAATGAGCAGTTCTTC	CASSTGIYNEQFF
TRBD1	TRBJ2-5	TRBV29-1	few	TGCAGCGGGAGACCGACAGGGCTTGAGACCCAGTACTTC	CSGRPTGLETQYF
.	TRBJ2-1	TRBV11-3	.	TGTGCCAGCAGCTTAGATCGAGGAGGTGATGAGCAGTTCTTC	CASSLDRGGDEQFF
TRBD2	TRBJ2-4	TRBV4-3	few	TGCGCCAGCAGCCAAGCCGGACTAGCAGGCATTCAGTACTTC	CASSQAGLAGIQYF
TRBD2	TRBJ2-1	TRBV10-3	few	TGTGCCATCAGTGGAGCGGGAGGGTATGAGCAGTTCTTC	CAISGAGGYEQFF
TRBD2	TRBJ2-4	TRBV15	few	TGTGCCACCAGCAGAGTAGCGGGAGTCCAAAACATTCAGTACTTC	CATSRVAGVQNIQYF
.	TRBJ2-7	TRBV6-1	few	TGTGCCAGCAGAAGGGCCGAGCCCTACGAGCAGTACTTC	CASRRAEPYEQYF
.	TRBJ2-3	TRBV6-2/TRBV6-3	.	TGTGCCAGCGCGACAGCAGCAGATACGCAGTATTTT	CASATAADTQYF
.	TRBJ2-1	TRBV6-2/TRBV6-3	.	TGTGCCAGCAGTTTGTTCAGGGGAGGTGAGCAGTTCTTC	CASSLFRGGEQFF
.	TRBJ2-7	TRBV5-5	.	TGTGCCAGCAGCTCGGCGGGGCGGGGCACCTACGAGCAGTACTTC	CASSSAGRGTYEQYF
TRBD1	TRBJ2-7	TRBV29-1	.	TGCAGCGGCGGTGACAGGGACCTCGGCGAGCAGTACTTC	CSGGDRDLGEQYF
.	TRBJ1-1	TRBV20-1	many	TGCAGTGCTAGCTTGGCAGGGGTGGTATCTTTCTTT	CSASLAGVVSFF
.	TRBJ2-3	TRBV20-1	few	TGCAGTGCTAGCCGCGGAGATACGCAGTATTTT	CSASRGDTQYF
.	TRBJ2-7	TRBV20-1	few	TGCAGTGCTAGACTCCTCGGGGCCGAGCAGTACTTC	CSARLLGAEQYF
.	TRBJ1-1	TRBV4-3	few	TGCGCCAGCAGCCAAGATTTCTCAACTGAAGCTTTCTTT	CASSQDFSTEAFF
.	TRBJ2-3	TRBV29-1	few	TGCAGCGTTGCTAGGGGACCAGATACGCAGTATTTT	CSVARGPDTQYF
TRBD1	TRBJ2-5	TRBV11-2	few	TGTGCCAGCAGCTTGGAAACCGGGACAGCAAAACTGAAGAAAGAGACCCAGTACTTC	CASSLETGTAKLKKETQYF
.	TRBJ2-7	TRBV5-6	.	TGTGCCAGCAGCTTGCAGGGCGCTGAAGGGCAGTACTTC	CASSLQGAEGQYF
.	TRBJ2-2	TRBV7-3	.	TGTGCCAGCAGCTTAGATCGGACGACCGGGGAGCTGTTTTTT	CASSLDRTTGELFF
.	TRBJ1-2	TRBV3-1	few	TGTGCCAGCAGCCATACTTATGGCTACACCTTC	CASSHTYGYTF
.	TRBJ2-7	TRBV27	.	TGTGCCAGCCGCCGCGGCCTAAGCTCCTACGAGCAGTACTTC	CASRRGLSSYEQYF
TRBD2	TRBJ2-1	TRBV3-1	.	TGTGCCAGCAGCCAAGGGGGACTAGCGGGGTGGGCTTTAGGTAATGAGCAGTTCTTC	CASSQGGLAGWALGNEQFF
TRBD1	TRBJ2-7	TRBV18	few	TGTGCCAGCTCACCCGCGACAGGGTCATTCGAGCAGTACTTC	CASSPATGSFEQYF